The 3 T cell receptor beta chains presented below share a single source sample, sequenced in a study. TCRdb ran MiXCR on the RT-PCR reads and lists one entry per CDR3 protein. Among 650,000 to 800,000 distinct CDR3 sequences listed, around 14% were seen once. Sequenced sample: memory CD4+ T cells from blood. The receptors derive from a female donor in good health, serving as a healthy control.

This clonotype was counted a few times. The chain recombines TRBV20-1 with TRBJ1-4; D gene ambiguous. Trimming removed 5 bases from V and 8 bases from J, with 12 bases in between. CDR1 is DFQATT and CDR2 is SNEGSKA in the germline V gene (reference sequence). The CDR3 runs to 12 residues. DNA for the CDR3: TGCAGTGCTGCAGGTTCCGGGGAAAAACTGTTTTTT. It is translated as CSAAGSGEKLFF.

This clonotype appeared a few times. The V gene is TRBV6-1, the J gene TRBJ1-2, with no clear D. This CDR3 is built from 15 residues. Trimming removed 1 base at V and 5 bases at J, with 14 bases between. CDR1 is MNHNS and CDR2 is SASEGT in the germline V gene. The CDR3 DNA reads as TGTGCCAGCAGTGAAGGGGAACTCCAACCTTATGGCTACACCTTC. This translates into CASSEGELQPYGYTF.

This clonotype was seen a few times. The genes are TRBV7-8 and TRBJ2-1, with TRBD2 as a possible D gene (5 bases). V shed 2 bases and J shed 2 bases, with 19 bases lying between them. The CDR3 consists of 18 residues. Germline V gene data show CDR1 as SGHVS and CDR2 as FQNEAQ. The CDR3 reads CASSLKGFSERTYNEQFF. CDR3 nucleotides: TGTGCCAGCAGCTTAAAAGGTTTTAGCGAACGAACCTACAATGAGCAGTTCTTC. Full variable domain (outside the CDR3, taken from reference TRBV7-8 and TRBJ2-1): GAGVSQSPRYKVAKRGQDVALRCDPISGHVSLFWYQQALGQGPEFLTYFQNEAQLDKSGLPSDRFFAERPEGSVSTLKIQRTQQEDSAVYLCASSLKGFSERTYNEQFFGPGTRLTVL.